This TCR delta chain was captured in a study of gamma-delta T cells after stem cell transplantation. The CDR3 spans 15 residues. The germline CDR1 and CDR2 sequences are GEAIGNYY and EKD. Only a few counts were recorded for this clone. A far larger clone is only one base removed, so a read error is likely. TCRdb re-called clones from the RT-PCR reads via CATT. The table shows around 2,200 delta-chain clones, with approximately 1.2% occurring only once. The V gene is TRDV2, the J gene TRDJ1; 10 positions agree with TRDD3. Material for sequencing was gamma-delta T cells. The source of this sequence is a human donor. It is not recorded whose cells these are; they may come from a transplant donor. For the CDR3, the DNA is TGTGCCCGTGACACCTGGGGGATAAAAAACGATAAACTCATCTTT. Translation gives CARDTWGIKNDKLIF.